This record looks at one TCR beta chain sequence and its context. The sample comes from a study of Tregs in tolerant kidney transplant recipients. The method was immunoSEQ multiplex PCR; TCRdb's version includes in-frame clones alone and lacks a portion of them. The sample holds 15,000 to 17,000 clones; approximately 90% are singletons and the top ten take about an eighth. The germline CDR1 and CDR2 sequences are SGHAT and FQNNGV. The CDR3 contains 12 residues. V lost 1 base, J lost 3 bases, and 1 base lay in between. Thawed PBMCs were FACS-sorted into unstimulated CD4+CD25+CD127- regulatory T cells, CD4+CD25- non-regulatory cells, CD4 and CD8 cells.

The sequence came from a human donor in good health. The rearrangement uses TRBV11-2 and TRBJ2-1, with no clear D. Material for sequencing was CD8+ T cells from blood. The CDR3, as DNA: TGTGCCAGCAGCTTAGGCTACAATGAGCAGTTCTTC. It is translated as CASSLGYNEQFF.